These T cell receptor beta chains were read from a single sample in a study of cytomegalovirus exposure and HLA in healthy donors. Produced via immunoSEQ multiplex PCR; TCRdb's table is partial and in-frame only. The sample lists 90,000 to 140,000 clones, roughly 15% seen once, with approximately 0.8% in the top ten. The sample was PBMCs. All receptors derive from a female donor in good health and CMV-seronegative. CDR3s include the opening cysteine and the closing phenylalanine or tryptophan. Fields, in order: D gene, J gene, V gene, clone size, CDR3 DNA, CDR3 protein. A D gene is named only where the DNA matches it firmly. Rows give clone size only sometimes, using once, few, many, or a class for an expanded clone.

D gene: TRBD1; J gene: TRBJ2-7; V gene: TRBV27; clone size: few; CDR3 DNA: TGTGCCAGCAGTTTAACGGGGACAGACCTCTCCTACGAGCAGTACTTC; CDR3 protein: CASSLTGTDLSYEQYF
D gene: TRBD2; J gene: TRBJ2-7; V gene: TRBV4-2; clone size: .; CDR3 DNA: TGTGCCAGCAGCCAAGAACTAGCGGGGCCTGGGGAGCAGTACTTC; CDR3 protein: CASSQELAGPGEQYF
D gene: .; J gene: TRBJ1-1; V gene: TRBV6-4; clone size: few; CDR3 DNA: TGTGCCAGCAGTGACGGCAGGGAACCCACTGAAGCTTTCTTT; CDR3 protein: CASSDGREPTEAFF
D gene: .; J gene: TRBJ2-3; V gene: TRBV29-1; clone size: few; CDR3 DNA: TGCAGCGTTGAAGAAGGGTGGGCAGGGAAATTCCGCACAGATACGCAGTATTTT; CDR3 protein: CSVEEGWAGKFRTDTQYF
D gene: TRBD1; J gene: TRBJ1-2; V gene: TRBV9; clone size: .; CDR3 DNA: TGTGCCAGCAGCCGAACGCCTACAGGGGACTTTAACTATGGCTACACCTTC; CDR3 protein: CASSRTPTGDFNYGYTF
D gene: .; J gene: TRBJ1-2; V gene: TRBV29-1; clone size: .; CDR3 DNA: TGCAGCGTTGAAAGCTTCAGGGGCCGTAGCTACACCTTC; CDR3 protein: CSVESFRGRSYTF
D gene: TRBD1; J gene: TRBJ1-1; V gene: TRBV4-2; clone size: few; CDR3 DNA: TGTGCCAGCAGCCACGATGACCAACAGGGGGCAACTGAAGCTTTCTTT; CDR3 protein: CASSHDDQQGATEAFF
D gene: TRBD2; J gene: TRBJ2-1; V gene: TRBV5-4; clone size: .; CDR3 DNA: TGTGCCAGCAGCACAGGGACTAGCGGAGGGTACAATGAGCAGTTCTTC; CDR3 protein: CASSTGTSGGYNEQFF
D gene: .; J gene: TRBJ2-2; V gene: TRBV9; clone size: few; CDR3 DNA: TGTGCCAGCAGCGTATCCGCCCAGGGGTGGGGCACCGGGGAGCTGTTTTTT; CDR3 protein: CASSVSAQGWGTGELFF
D gene: TRBD1; J gene: TRBJ1-4; V gene: TRBV27; clone size: few; CDR3 DNA: TGTGCCAGCAGACGGACCACAGGGGCTAATGAAAAACTGTTTTTT; CDR3 protein: CASRRTTGANEKLFF
D gene: TRBD1; J gene: TRBJ1-4; V gene: TRBV10-2; clone size: few; CDR3 DNA: TGCGCCATCCGGACAGGGGGGACCGAAAAACTGTTTTTT; CDR3 protein: CAIRTGGTEKLFF
D gene: .; J gene: TRBJ2-1; V gene: TRBV29-1; clone size: few; CDR3 DNA: TGCAGCGTCGTACCAGGGAATGAGCAGTTCTTC; CDR3 protein: CSVVPGNEQFF
D gene: .; J gene: TRBJ1-3; V gene: TRBV10-3; clone size: few; CDR3 DNA: TGTGCCATCAGTGAACAGGGCAGGGGAGGAAACACCATATATTTT; CDR3 protein: CAISEQGRGGNTIYF
D gene: .; J gene: TRBJ2-7; V gene: TRBV13; clone size: .; CDR3 DNA: TGTGCCAGCAGCGCCTTGACAGGCTATGAGCAGTACTTC; CDR3 protein: CASSALTGYEQYF
D gene: .; J gene: TRBJ2-1; V gene: TRBV13; clone size: few; CDR3 DNA: TGTGCCAGCAGCTCCGGGAACACCATCTACAATGAGCAGTTCTTC; CDR3 protein: CASSSGNTIYNEQFF
D gene: .; J gene: TRBJ1-4; V gene: TRBV7-2; clone size: few; CDR3 DNA: TGTGCCAGCAGCTTAGATCAGGGGCCGAAGAATGAAAAACTGTTTTTT; CDR3 protein: CASSLDQGPKNEKLFF
D gene: TRBD2; J gene: TRBJ2-5; V gene: TRBV4-2; clone size: few; CDR3 DNA: TGTGCCAGCAGCCCTTTAAATAGCGGGAGGGCCCAAGAGACCCAGTACTTC; CDR3 protein: CASSPLNSGRAQETQYF